This T cell receptor delta chain was obtained from a study of Vδ1+ human thymocytes (dated by TCRdb to the late 2010s). The study in broad terms: The study characterised mRNA-level TRG and TRD CDR3 repertoires of highly purified Vdelta1+ thymocytes from young children as a data resource. The multiplex-based CDR3 amplicon strategy had previously been validated against 5'RACE-based CDR3 amplicon generation methods.

CDR1 and CDR2, looked up from the germline V gene, are TSWWSYY and QGS. V is clipped by 6 bases and J by 7 bases, and the sequence between their germline boundaries is 15 bases long. Including the terminal cysteine and phenylalanine, the CDR3 comprises 13 residues. This entry keeps only the CDR3 DNA: 39 bases, framed from base 1. General study outcomes and caveats: No clustering by age or sex was observed, so analyses did not stratify donors by these variables. Because unexpected Vdelta2 sequences could lead to misinterpretation of bulk repertoire data, the authors recommended using highly purified populations and single-cell validation. Unlike the oligoclonal repertoires in peripheral blood, the thymic TRG and TRD repertoires appeared highly polyclonal, with Gaussian CDR3 length distributions. Many TRG clonotypes were found to be shared between donors (up to about 7x10^3), whereas TRD repertoires were found to be essentially private (max roughly 120 shared). Even though sort purity was high, around 20% of thymic TRD sequences were Vdelta2 (and few were Vdelta3), which was not the case for the peripheral blood Vdelta1+ controls.

As for this clone: What this receptor recognizes is not known. The sample holds no much larger clone one base away, and base qualities are not on file.

Thymic samples were depleted of alphabeta T cells, then CD3+ TCRVdelta1+ TCRVdelta2- thymocytes were FACS-sorted. The purity of the sorted Vdelta1+ thymocytes fell between roughly 96% and 99.6%. Thymic specimens were obtained from fewer than ten paediatric patients, aged from about 5 days to 17 months, who were undergoing corrective cardiac surgery. Thymic tissue was dispersed, and mononuclear cells were isolated on a Histopaque-1077 density gradient. The staining antibodies were anti-TCRVdelta1 clone TS8.2, anti-TCRVdelta2 clone B6, anti-CD3 clone HIT3a and anti-TCRalphabeta clone IP26. RNA extraction was carried out with the RNeasy mini kit, and reverse transcription was then done using Superscript III. Multiplex PCR was used to generate CDR3 amplicons, with pooled V-gene forward primers and a constant-region reverse primer carrying Illumina adaptor overhangs. After gel purification, the amplicons were indexed with Nextera index primers over eight extra PCR cycles and then purified using AMPure XP beads. Sequencing of libraries was performed on an Illumina MiSeq using paired-end 250 bp reads, dual indexing and a roughly 22% PhiX spike-in. The original methods were these. Read quality was checked with FastQC, and TRG read pairs were merged using ea-utils fastq-join. Sequences were annotated with IMGT/HighV-QUEST, keeping only productive sequences with unambiguous V-gene assignment; clonotypes were defined by identical CDR3 sequence. For downstream analysis, VDJtools 1.1.1, tcR 2.2.3, Treemap and vegan Shannon diversity in R 3.4.4 were used. TCRdb reprocessed the public data with the CATT caller; entries with the same nucleotide sequence were combined afterwards. TCRdb, not the authors, supplied the V and J calls. This sample lists tens of thousands of delta-chain clones; more than 15% were detected once. The ten biggest clones cover approximately 0.5% of the sample.

The source is a boy younger than two who had congenital heart surgery. Specimen: Vdelta1+ gamma-delta thymocytes from the thymus. In the paper's terms, the cell subset or site label means: FACS-sorted CD3+ TCRalphabeta- TCRVdelta1+ TCRVdelta2- thymocytes. The chain employs TRDV1 and TRDJ1, with the identity of the D gene unclear. The nucleotide sequence reads as follows: TGTGCTCTTGGTGAAACTCCCCCCCTTAAACTCATCTTT. The resulting protein is CALGETPPLKLIF.